This T cell receptor beta chain was documented in a study of tumor and adjacent non-tumor tissue in lung cancer. Study-level results: In normal lung, the top 100 clones were significantly more dominant than in tumor. Compared with tumor, normal lung showed significantly lower TCR diversity.

A modified ARM-PCR protocol with three rounds of nested PCR amplified TCRbeta. MiXCR was run by TCRdb on the multiplex PCR reads, yielding one entry per CDR3 protein. The sample lists approximately 100,000 distinct CDR3 sequences, around 57% occurring once. The V and J ends lost 6 bases and 4 bases respectively, with 7 bases between them. CDR3 length: 11 residues. This clonotype appeared many times. What it binds is unknown. RNA was extracted from bulk tissue without any cell sorting. Distant lung tissue was collected more than 3 cm away from the tumor edge. The V and J genes are TRBV12-3 or TRBV12-4 and TRBJ2-7; D unresolved. This TCR came from a man between 60 and 75 years old with non-small cell lung cancer. Sequenced: distant non-tumor lung tissue. The chain's CDR3 is CASSNRYEQYF. DNA of the CDR3: TGTGCCAGCAGCAACAGATACGAGCAGTACTTC.